Below are 29 T cell receptor beta chains sequenced from a single sample in a study of blood T cell repertoires in COVID-19. The table came from immunoSEQ multiplex PCR; TCRdb's copy has only in-frame clones and leaves some out. The table has 180,000 or so clones, roughly four fifths seen once. The sequencing input was PBMCs or T cells enriched from blood (not recorded which). These receptors were obtained from a man between 50 and 59 years old who had recovered from COVID-19.

The chain employs TRBV24-1 and TRBJ1-2, with 9 bases that match TRBD1. From germline, CDR1 is KGHDR and CDR2 SFDVKD. The CDR3 consists of 15 residues. J was trimmed by 7 bases and V by 3 bases; bases with no gene match: 8. This CDR3 reads CATSDPTTGGSGYTF. CDR3 coding DNA: TGTGCCACCAGTGATCCTACTACAGGGGGCTCTGGCTACACCTTC.

The chain has TRBV2 and TRBJ1-2, with a tentative D call TRBD1 (5 bases). The CDR3 sequence is 13 residues long. Trimming pared 7 bases from V and 2 bases from J, leaving 11 bases between. Germline values: CDR1 SNHLY, CDR2 FYNNEI. The CDR3 loop reads CASTGEGNYGYTF. CDR3 sequence (DNA): TGTGCCAGCACCGGGGAGGGGAACTATGGCTACACCTTC.

V and J are TRBV7-6 and TRBJ2-1; 9 nucleotides match TRBD1. The junction had 4 bases not matched to a gene; V was cut back by 5 bases and J by 2 bases. Germline V gene sequence: CDR1 SGHVS, CDR2 FNYEAQ. This CDR3 is built from 15 residues. The CDR3 is CASSRGQGAYNEQFF. CDR3 coding DNA: TGTGCCAGCAGCCGGGGACAGGGCGCCTACAATGAGCAGTTCTTC.

The genes are TRBV5-1 and TRBJ1-6; 10 positions match TRBD1. V was pared by 4 bases and J by 11 bases, with 9 bases of the junction left unmatched. CDR1 is SGHRS and CDR2 is YFSETQ in the germline V gene. This CDR3 spans 15 amino acids. The CDR3 spells CASSIRDRGMTPLHF. In DNA form, the CDR3 reads TGCGCCAGCAGCATCCGGGACAGGGGTATGACACCCCTCCACTTT.

For the CDR3, the DNA is TGTGCCAGCAGAATTCACGGGAGAAATGAAGCTTTCTTT. The encoded protein is CASRIHGRNEAFF. This rearrangement joins TRBV27 to TRBJ1-1; no definite D call. This CDR3 region has 13 residues. The V gene's germline CDR1 is MNHEY and CDR2 SMNVEV (reference sequence). The V gene lost 6 bases and the J gene lost 7 bases, with 15 bases spanning the gap.

The chain couples TRBV5-5 to TRBJ1-1; a weak D match, TRBD1 (6 bases). The germline gives CDR1 SGHKS, CDR2 YYEKEE (reference sequence). V lost 3 bases and J lost 0, with 12 bases in between. The CDR3 sequence is 15 residues long. CDR3 amino acids: CASSSWTALNTEAFF. The CDR3 DNA is TGTGCCAGCAGCTCCTGGACAGCATTGAACACTGAAGCTTTCTTT.

This chain links TRBV12-5 with TRBJ2-3; 7 nucleotides line up with TRBD2. CDR1 and CDR2 from the germline V gene are LGHNT and FRNRAP. This CDR3 contains 16 residues. The ends lost 7 bases at V and 3 bases at J; junction bases unmatched: 13. CDR3 bases: TGTGCTAGTGCCCCCGGGGGGTTTCCTTTGACAGATACGCAGTATTTT. Its translation: CASAPGGFPLTDTQYF.

The gene calls are TRBV7-9 and TRBJ2-7; possible D gene TRBD2, 5 bases. Germline values: CDR1 SEHNR, CDR2 FQNEAQ (reference sequence). V was cut by 5 bases and J by 3 bases, with 5 bases left in between. CDR3 length: 11 amino acids. The CDR3 loop reads CASSRDYEQYF. For the CDR3, the DNA is TGTGCCAGCAGCCGGGACTACGAGCAGTACTTC. Full variable domain (missing parts from reference TRBV7-9 and TRBJ2-7): DTGVSQNPRHKITKRGQNVTFRCDPISEHNRLYWYRQTLGQGPEFLTYFQNEAQLEKSRLLSDRFSAERPKGSFSTLEIQRTEQGDSAMYLCASSRDYEQYFGPGTRLTVT.

CDR3: CASSRGGSYEQYF. The DNA for the CDR3 is TGTGCCAGCAGCCGGGGGGGCTCCTACGAGCAGTACTTC. This chain connects TRBV28 to TRBJ2-7, with 8 bases aligning to TRBD2. There are 13 residues in the CDR3. Germline V gene sequence: CDR1 MDHEN, CDR2 SYDVKM. V was clipped by 6 bases and J by 0 bases; unmatched bases: 1.

The J gene is TRBJ2-2, the V gene TRBV11-3; D possibly corresponds to TRBD1 (6 bases). Germline V gives CDR1 SGHNT, CDR2 YENEEA. The germline V and J ends were trimmed by 1 base and 4 bases, with 10 bases remaining between them. The CDR3 contains 15 residues. The CDR3 spells CASSLGGQGTGELFF. The CDR3 nucleotides read TGTGCCAGCAGCTTAGGGGGACAAGGCACCGGGGAGCTGTTTTTT.

This chain joins TRBV12-3 or TRBV12-4 and TRBJ2-5; TRBD2 matches 7 bases. The CDR3 has 13 residues. The J segment lost 5 bases and the V segment lost 7 bases, leaving 7 bases of the junction unmatched. CDR3 coding DNA: TGTGCCAGCACCCTGGGAGGGCAGGAGACCCAGTACTTC. Encoded protein: CASTLGGQETQYF.

The genes are TRBV3-1 (or the pseudogene TRBV3-2) and TRBJ2-5, with D unclear. CDR1 and CDR2 (germline): LGHDT, YNNKEL (reference sequence). The CDR3 runs 11 residues. The V end lost 6 bases, the J end lost 2 bases, and 4 bases lay between the germline ends. This chain's CDR3 is CASRIQETQYF. CDR3 nucleotide sequence: TGTGCCAGCAGAATACAAGAGACCCAGTACTTC.

The chain has TRBV5-4 and TRBJ2-3, with a possible D match to TRBD1 (5 bases). The CDR3 extends over 16 amino acids. Trimming left V 4 bases short and J 2 bases short, with 17 bases between. From germline, CDR1 is SGHNT and CDR2 YYREEE (reference sequence). In DNA form, the CDR3 reads TGTGCCAGCAGCCCCGTCGCGGCAGGGCCCACAGATACGCAGTATTTT. Residues: CASSPVAAGPTDTQYF.

The chain joins TRBV9 to TRBJ1-3; no definite D call. CDR1 SGDLS and CDR2 YYNGEE come from the germline V gene. The CDR3 loop spans 13 amino acids. V was trimmed by 0 bases and J by 3 bases, leaving 4 bases between them. The CDR3 is CASSVASGNTIYF. As DNA, the CDR3 is TGTGCCAGCAGCGTAGCCAGTGGAAACACCATATATTTT.

This clone was detected only once. This rearrangement joins TRBV7-9 to TRBJ2-5; D not certain. Germline-derived CDR1 and CDR2 are SEHNR and FQNEAQ (reference sequence). Trimming stripped 3 bases from V and 1 base from J, with 6 bases between. CDR3 length: 13 amino acids. This CDR3 is CASSFPIQETQYF. The CDR3, as DNA: TGTGCCAGCAGCTTTCCCATCCAAGAGACCCAGTACTTC.

The chain uses TRBV30 and TRBJ1-6; weak D call: TRBD1 (6 bases). CDR1 and CDR2 (germline): GTSNPN, SVGIG (reference sequence). The CDR3 length is 15 residues. Trimming took off 3 bases at V and 7 bases at J, with 16 bases between the two ends. CDR3 sequence (DNA): TGTGCCTGGAGGGCCAACCGGGACAACAATTCACCCCTCCACTTT. Its protein is CAWRANRDNNSPLHF. Full variable domain (outside the CDR3, taken from reference TRBV30 and TRBJ1-6): SQTIHQWPATLVQPVGSPLSLECTVEGTSNPNLYWYRQAAGRGLQLLFYSVGIGQISSEVPQNLSASRPQDRQFILSSKKLLLSDSGFYLCAWRANRDNNSPLHFGNGTRLTVT.

This clone was counted a few times. V gene TRBV5-1 combines with J gene TRBJ2-2; possibly TRBD2 for D (5 bases). Trimming cost V 5 bases and J 8 bases, with 22 bases left between them. CDR3 size: 16 residues. Looked up from germline, CDR1 is SGHRS and CDR2 is YFSETQ. The CDR3, as DNA: TGCGCCAGCAGTGGTGGGTCCCGGACTCCGTCGGGGGAGCTGTTTTTT. Residues: CASSGGSRTPSGELFF.

CDR3 nucleotides: TGTGCCAGCAGGGGGGTAGTGACTAGCGACCAAGAGACCCAGTACTTC. Translating gives CASRGVVTSDQETQYF. The V and J genes are TRBV2 and TRBJ2-5; 8 bases match TRBD2. Germline CDR1 SNHLY, CDR2 FYNNEI. V gave up 6 bases and J gave up 0 bases; unmatched junction bases: 9. The CDR3 has 16 amino acids.

This clone was detected only a few times. This chain connects TRBV5-1 to TRBJ2-3; D gene ambiguous. There are 15 residues in the CDR3. Trimming removed 0 bases at V and 0 bases at J, with 8 bases between. Germline V lookup: CDR1 SGHRS, CDR2 YFSETQ. For the CDR3, the DNA is TGCGCCAGCAGCTTGGCGTCGTCTAGCACAGATACGCAGTATTTT. It translates to CASSLASSSTDTQYF. Full variable domain (rest looked up from reference TRBV5-1 and TRBJ2-3): KAGVTQTPRYLIKTRGQQVTLSCSPISGHRSVSWYQQTPGQGLQFLFEYFSETQRNKGNFPGRFSGRQFSNSRSEMNVSTLELGDSALYLCASSLASSSTDTQYFGPGTRLTVL.

J is TRBJ2-3 and V is TRBV7-6, with 8 positions matching TRBD1. The germline V gene encodes CDR1 SGHVS and CDR2 FNYEAQ. Trimming removed 4 bases from V and 1 base from J; junction bases left unmatched: 4. This CDR3 comprises 15 residues. CDR3 sequence: CASSSQTGGTDTQYF. Written as DNA, the CDR3 is TGTGCCAGCAGCTCTCAGACAGGGGGCACAGATACGCAGTATTTT.

The V call is TRBV28, the J call TRBJ1-6; D uncertain. The V gene's germline CDR1 is MDHEN and CDR2 SYDVKM. CDR3 length: 12 residues. Trimming removed 8 bases at V and 11 bases at J, with 13 bases between. CDR3 loop: CASRDFVTPLHF. The CDR3 region has the DNA TGTGCCAGCCGGGATTTTGTTACACCCCTCCACTTT.

The chain links TRBV11-3 to TRBJ2-7; D unclear. The CDR3 runs to 13 residues. Germline assignment: CDR1 SGHNT and CDR2 YENEEA. V was shortened by 4 bases and J by 3 bases, with 10 bases between the two germline ends. The chain's CDR3 is CASSYDTLYEQYF. CDR3 nucleotide sequence: TGTGCCAGCAGCTATGACACCCTCTACGAGCAGTACTTC. The full variable domain, completed using reference TRBV11-3 and TRBJ2-7, is EAGVVQSPRYKIIEKKQPVAFWCNPISGHNTLYWYLQNLGQGPELLIRYENEEAVDDSQLPKDRFSAERLKGVDSTLKIQPAELGDSAVYLCASSYDTLYEQYFGPGTRLTVT.

The V gene is TRBV7-9, the J gene TRBJ2-7; 9 bases map to TRBD1. The CDR3 covers 16 residues. Germline V gene sequence: CDR1 SEHNR, CDR2 FQNEAQ (reference sequence). The J segment lost 3 bases and the V segment lost 0 bases, leaving 6 bases of the junction unmatched. The CDR3 protein is CASSLARGQGYYEQYF. CDR3 nucleotides: TGTGCCAGCAGCTTAGCGCGGGGACAGGGATACTACGAGCAGTACTTC.

The V gene is TRBV7-8, the J gene TRBJ2-7; D might be TRBD2 (6 bases). The CDR3 extends over 15 amino acids. Deletions cut 4 bases from V and 3 bases from J, with 16 bases between. Germline CDR1 reads SGHVS; CDR2 reads FQNEAQ. The CDR3 bases are TGTGCCAGCAGCTCCCAGGCGGGATCCTACTACGAGCAGTACTTC. The encoded protein is CASSSQAGSYYEQYF.

The rearrangement uses TRBV25-1 and TRBJ1-5; possible D gene TRBD1, 6 bases. Germline CDR1 reads MGHDK; CDR2 reads SYGVNS. Trimming took 6 bases from V and 2 from J, leaving 11 bases between them. CDR3 length: 14 residues. The CDR3 sequence is CASRPQGGNQPQHF. As DNA, the CDR3 is TGTGCCAGCAGACCACAGGGTGGCAATCAGCCCCAGCATTTT.

This rearrangement joins TRBV5-1 to TRBJ2-2; TRBD2 is a possible D gene (6 bases). Germline CDR1 reads SGHRS; CDR2 reads YFSETQ. V lost 4 bases to trimming and J lost 4 bases, with 11 bases between them. This CDR3 region has 14 residues. The CDR3 loop reads CASSPIGGTGELFF. The CDR3 DNA reads TGCGCCAGCAGCCCTATCGGGGGCACCGGGGAGCTGTTTTTT.

This chain uses TRBV3-1 (or the pseudogene TRBV3-2) with TRBJ2-7; D is possibly TRBD1 (6 bases). The CDR3 extends over 12 amino acids. Between the trimmed V and J ends, which lost 1 base and 11 bases, there was a span of 12 bases. Germline V gene data show CDR1 as LGHDT and CDR2 as YNNKEL (reference sequence). The CDR3 loop is CASSQVEQGKYF. The CDR3 DNA reads TGTGCCAGCAGCCAAGTGGAACAGGGAAAGTACTTC.

The V gene is TRBV19, the J gene TRBJ1-2; possible D gene TRBD1, 5 bases. CDR1 is LNHDA and CDR2 is SQIVND in the germline V gene (reference sequence). The CDR3 has 14 amino acids. The V end lost 1 base, the J end lost 8 bases, and 14 bases lay between the germline ends. CDR3 protein: CASSIGQLREGYTF. CDR3 nucleotides: TGTGCCAGTAGTATAGGACAGCTACGAGAGGGCTACACCTTC.

The chain couples TRBV11-2 to TRBJ2-7, with 7 bases identical to TRBD1. In germline, CDR1 is SGHAT, CDR2 FQNNGV. This CDR3 has 13 residues. V dropped 3 bases and J dropped 6; count of bases not matched to a gene: 5. DNA for the CDR3: TGTGCCAGCAGCTTGACTACAGGGGTCGAGCAGTACTTC. Protein: CASSLTTGVEQYF.